These 30 T cell receptor beta chains were sequenced from one sample in a study of blood T cell repertoires in COVID-19. Generated by immunoSEQ multiplex PCR, the TCRdb table keeps only in-frame clones and is missing some. The sample consists of around 100,000 clones, over 80% of them appearing once. The specimen was peripheral blood. The receptor source for this set is a man aged 50-60 years with acute or convalescent COVID-19.

As regards this clone: The sample has other DNA sequences that encode this CDR3 too. This chain connects TRBV3-1 (or the pseudogene TRBV3-2) to TRBJ1-1; D is ambiguous. Looked up from germline, CDR1 is LGHDT and CDR2 is YNNKEL (reference sequence). Trimming left V 6 bases short and J 2 bases short, with 4 bases between. The CDR3 sequence is 11 residues long. The CDR3: CASRRNTEAFF. The CDR3 coding sequence is TGTGCCAGCAGGCGTAACACTGAAGCTTTCTTT.

V is TRBV18 and J is TRBJ1-2; 8 positions match TRBD1. Trimming removed 4 bases from V and 6 bases from J; junction bases left unmatched: 10. This CDR3 has 15 amino acids. Germline V gene lookup returns CDR1 KGHSH and CDR2 LQKENI. CDR3 in DNA: TGTGCCAGCTCACGACAGGGGTCCACCTTGGATGGCTACACCTTC. Translated: CASSRQGSTLDGYTF.

The CDR3 here is CASSEGRPFSYEQYF. The CDR3, as DNA: TGTGCCAGCTCCGAGGGCCGTCCTTTCTCCTACGAGCAGTACTTC. This chain uses TRBV18 with TRBJ2-7, with TRBD2 as a possible D gene (5 bases). Germline V gives CDR1 KGHSH, CDR2 LQKENI. The CDR3 has 15 amino acids. With 6 bases removed from V and 0 bases from J, the gap between germline ends came to 15 bases. Looking up the rest from reference TRBV18 and TRBJ2-7 gives the full variable domain: NAGVMQNPRHLVRRRGQEARLRCSPMKGHSHVYWYRQLPEEGLKFMVYLQKENIIDESGMPKERFSAEFPKEGPSILRIQQVVRGDSAAYFCASSEGRPFSYEQYFGPGTRLTVT.

This clone was observed a single time. One junction end disagrees with the germline gene, perhaps due to a read error. The chain has TRBV5-1 and TRBJ1-2; D not certain. The CDR3 sequence is 10 residues long. CDR1 SGHRS and CDR2 YFSETQ come from the germline V gene. The CDR3 is CASSLSAPGF. CDR3 bases: TGCGCCAGCAGCTTGTCTGCCCCAGGCTTC.

In this sample, this clone turned up a few times. The chain uses TRBV19 and TRBJ1-2; 8 nucleotides agree with TRBD1. Per germline, CDR1 LNHDA and CDR2 SQIVND (reference sequence). The CDR3 contains 14 residues. V lost 2 bases, J lost 4 bases, and 3 bases stayed unmatched. CDR3 amino acids: CASSIQGAGYGYTF. CDR3 in DNA: TGTGCCAGTAGTATACAGGGGGCCGGCTATGGCTACACCTTC.

V and J are TRBV28 and TRBJ1-4; TRBD1 aligns across 9 bases. CDR1 and CDR2 (germline): MDHEN, SYDVKM. V lost 4 bases, J lost 5 bases, and 14 bases stayed unmatched. The CDR3 sequence is 18 residues long. CDR3 sequence (DNA): TGTGCCAGCAGTTCCCCGGGACAGGGAGGGAGAATGAATGAAAAACTGTTTTTT. Encoded protein: CASSSPGQGGRMNEKLFF.

The chain links TRBV11-2 to TRBJ2-1; TRBD1 matches 7 bases. This CDR3 comprises 17 residues. Germline V CDR1 and CDR2: SGHAT, FQNNGV. The V gene end was trimmed by 4 bases and the J gene end by 8 bases; junction bases not matched to a gene: 17. DNA of the CDR3: TGTGCCAGCAGCTCCAGACAGGGTAAAATAACTAACGATGAGCAGTTCTTC. It yields the protein CASSSRQGKITNDEQFF. Together with reference TRBV11-2 and TRBJ2-1, the CDR3 gives the full variable domain: EAGVAQSPRYKIIEKRQSVAFWCNPISGHATLYWYQQILGQGPKLLIQFQNNGVVDDSQLPKDRFSAERLKGVDSTLKIQPAKLEDSAVYLCASSSRQGKITNDEQFFGPGTRLTVL.

The rearrangement links TRBV5-4 to TRBJ2-5; maybe TRBD2 (5 bases). CDR1 is SGHNT and CDR2 is YYREEE in the germline V gene (reference sequence). The V end was cut by 3 bases, the J end by 3 bases, with 9 bases between. The CDR3 has 13 residues. CDR3 sequence reads: CASSSGLKETQYF. CDR3 nucleotide sequence: TGTGCCAGCAGCTCCGGACTCAAAGAGACCCAGTACTTC.

This rearrangement joins TRBV19 to TRBJ1-1; D is undetermined. V lost 1 base and J lost 1, with 7 bases in between. This CDR3 region has 14 residues. The germline gives CDR1 LNHDA, CDR2 SQIVND (reference sequence). CDR3 amino acids: CASSIGQANTEAFF. DNA of the CDR3: TGTGCCAGTAGTATAGGGCAGGCGAACACTGAAGCTTTCTTT.

This clone was seen a single time. This sequence joins TRBV6-5 and TRBJ2-7; D is unresolved. There are 11 residues in the CDR3. Germline V CDR1 and CDR2: MNHEY, SVGAGI. Trimming removed 7 bases from V and 3 bases from J, with 7 bases in between. In DNA, the CDR3 is TGTGCCAGCAATCCGGGCTACGAGCAGTACTTC. It specifies CASNPGYEQYF.

The chain uses TRBV3-1 (or the pseudogene TRBV3-2) and TRBJ2-4; TRBD2 matches at 10 bases. Germline CDR1 reads LGHDT; CDR2 reads YNNKEL (reference sequence). J was trimmed by 8 bases and V by 8 bases; bases with no gene match: 9. The length of the CDR3 is 14 residues. The CDR3 DNA follows: TGTGCCAGCTCTAGCGGGGGAGTTAGGGACATTCAGTACTTC. It translates to CASSSGGVRDIQYF.

The chain recombines TRBV2 with TRBJ1-5; 9 bases are shared with TRBD1. This CDR3 has 13 amino acids. Per the germline V gene, CDR1 is SNHLY and CDR2 is FYNNEI. The V segment lost 5 bases and the J segment 7 bases; nucleotides outside the gene matches: 3. The DNA for the CDR3 is TGTGCCAGCAGTACAGGGGGCGGGCAGCCCCAGCATTTT. Its protein is CASSTGGGQPQHF.

The chain links TRBV19 to TRBJ2-3, with TRBD1 matching over 9 bases. V dropped 5 bases and J dropped 3; count of bases not matched to a gene: 6. The CDR3 is made up of 15 amino acids. Germline CDR1 LNHDA, CDR2 SQIVND (reference sequence). Here the CDR3 reads CASSRDRVNTDTQYF. The DNA for the CDR3 is TGTGCCAGTAGTCGGGACAGGGTCAATACAGATACGCAGTATTTT.

The rearrangement joins TRBV18 to TRBJ1-5, with 9 bases fitting TRBD1. The CDR3 spans 19 residues. The V and J ends lost 4 bases and 4 bases, in that order; junction bases with no gene match: 17. Germline values: CDR1 KGHSH, CDR2 LQKENI. The CDR3 region is CASSRNPLGTGLSNQPQHF. As DNA, the CDR3 is TGTGCCAGCTCACGTAATCCCCTTGGGACAGGGTTAAGTAATCAGCCCCAGCATTTT.

This clone was picked up a small number of times. This sequence joins TRBV9 and TRBJ1-1; a weak D match, TRBD1 (6 bases). Trimming took 2 bases from V and 0 from J, leaving 11 bases between them. Germline assignment: CDR1 SGDLS and CDR2 YYNGEE. The CDR3 is 15 residues long. CDR3 DNA sequence: TGTGCCAGCAGCGTCCTAGGACAGTTGAACACTGAAGCTTTCTTT. The encoded protein is CASSVLGQLNTEAFF. Filled out from reference TRBV9 and TRBJ1-1, the complete variable domain reads DSGVTQTPKHLITATGQRVTLRCSPRSGDLSVYWYQQSLDQGLQFLIQYYNGEERAKGNILERFSAQQFPDLHSELNLSSLELGDSALYFCASSVLGQLNTEAFFGQGTRLTVV.

V usage is TRBV7-2 and J usage is TRBJ2-7, with TRBD1 matching over 10 bases. Germline V lookup: CDR1 SGHTA, CDR2 FQGNSA. The V segment lost 2 bases and the J segment 7 bases; nucleotides outside the gene matches: 8. The CDR3 covers 15 residues. CDR3: CASSLRGQGFGEQYF. The DNA of the CDR3 is TGTGCCAGCAGCTTAAGGGGACAGGGGTTTGGGGAGCAGTACTTC.

The chain joins TRBV24-1 to TRBJ1-1, with 9 bases fitting TRBD1. The germline CDR1 and CDR2 sequences are KGHDR and SFDVKD. The CDR3 covers 14 residues. The junction had 8 bases not matched to a gene; V was cut back by 3 bases and J by 10 bases. CDR3 region: CATSDPQGAQGAFF. Written as DNA, the CDR3 is TGTGCCACCAGTGATCCACAGGGGGCTCAAGGAGCTTTCTTT.

J is TRBJ1-3 and V is TRBV7-6, with D perhaps TRBD1 (5 bases). The CDR3 is 14 amino acids. V lost 2 bases to trimming and J lost 8 bases, with 13 bases between them. Per the germline V gene, CDR1 is SGHVS and CDR2 is FNYEAQ. CDR3 DNA: TGTGCCAGCAGCTTAACGCAACAGGCCTACACCATATATTTT. It codes for CASSLTQQAYTIYF.

This rearrangement joins TRBV7-8 to TRBJ1-5; 8 nucleotides agree with TRBD1. The germline V gene encodes CDR1 SGHVS and CDR2 FQNEAQ. After removal of 4 bases from V and 4 bases from J, the junction contained 9 bases not matched to a gene. This CDR3 has 16 residues. The CDR3 sequence: CASSSWAGGANQPQHF. The CDR3 nucleotides are TGTGCCAGCAGCTCGTGGGCAGGGGGCGCGAATCAGCCCCAGCATTTT.

The chain has TRBV6-2 or TRBV6-3 and TRBJ2-4, with D tentatively TRBD1 (5 bases). V was shortened by 2 bases and J by 1 base, with 12 bases between the two germline ends. Germline CDR1 MNHEY, CDR2 SVGEGT. This CDR3 spans 16 amino acids. The CDR3 nucleotides are TGTGCCAGCAGTTACGGGGTACGACAGGCCAAAAACATTCAGTACTTC. Translated: CASSYGVRQAKNIQYF.

On this clone itself: The sample has other DNA sequences that encode this CDR3 too. This chain joins TRBV27 and TRBJ2-7; D might be TRBD1 (7 bases). CDR3 length equals 14 residues. V lost 3 bases, J lost 2 bases, and 11 bases lay in between. CDR1 MNHEY and CDR2 SMNVEV come from the germline V gene (reference sequence). CDR3 DNA sequence: TGTGCCAGCAGTTTGGCAGGGGGGCCCTACGAGCAGTACTTC. This gives the protein CASSLAGGPYEQYF.

The V and J genes are TRBV15 and TRBJ1-1, with D hard to call. CDR3 size: 13 residues. The germline gives CDR1 LNHNV, CDR2 YYDKDF (reference sequence). The V and J ends lost 5 bases and 3 bases respectively, with 10 bases between them. The CDR3 region has the DNA TGTGCCACCAGCCCGAGAGAACACACTGAAGCTTTCTTT. Residues: CATSPREHTEAFF.

This chain links TRBV28 with TRBJ2-5, with D maybe TRBD2 (5 bases). This CDR3 region has 15 residues. The V gene's germline CDR1 is MDHEN and CDR2 SYDVKM. The germline V and J ends were trimmed by 3 bases and 4 bases, with 15 bases remaining between them. The CDR3 sequence is CASSLQALGGETQYF. CDR3 coding DNA: TGTGCCAGCAGTTTGCAAGCGCTAGGAGGAGAGACCCAGTACTTC.

On this clone: Other DNA sequences within the sample encode an identical CDR3. This chain uses TRBV18 with TRBJ2-5; D is uncertain. The ends were cut back, 3 bases at V and 2 bases at J, with 7 bases in the middle. Germline lookup yields CDR1 KGHSH and CDR2 LQKENI. CDR3 size: 13 residues. The CDR3 is CASSPGQQETQYF. The DNA for the CDR3 is TGTGCCAGCTCACCTGGGCAGCAAGAGACCCAGTACTTC.

V gene TRBV2 combines with J gene TRBJ1-4; D is possibly TRBD1 (6 bases). The CDR3 contains 14 residues. V was cut by 4 bases and J by 8 bases, with 14 bases left in between. CDR1 is SNHLY and CDR2 is FYNNEI in the germline V gene. In DNA form, the CDR3 reads TGTGCCAGCAGTGGGCCTCAGGGGTTCGAAAAACTGTTTTTT. This gives the protein CASSGPQGFEKLFF. Complete variable domain (other parts from reference TRBV2 and TRBJ1-4): EPEVTQTPSHQVTQMGQEVILRCVPISNHLYFYWYRQILGQKVEFLVSFYNNEISEKSEIFDDQFSVERPDGSNFTLKIRSTKLEDSAMYFCASSGPQGFEKLFFGSGTQLSVL.

The chain is built from TRBV3-1 (or the pseudogene TRBV3-2) and TRBJ1-1, with no clear D. V lost 0 bases to trimming and J lost 0 bases, with 8 bases between them. The germline V gene encodes CDR1 LGHDT and CDR2 YNNKEL (reference sequence). This CDR3 has 15 residues. CDR3 bases: TGTGCCAGCAGCCAAGATCCAGGTATGAACACTGAAGCTTTCTTT. Translated: CASSQDPGMNTEAFF.

V gene TRBV29-1 combines with J gene TRBJ1-5; weak D call: TRBD1 (6 bases). Per the germline V gene, CDR1 is SQVTM and CDR2 is ANQGSEA. The CDR3 length is 15 residues. V lost 3 bases to trimming and J lost 1 base, with 13 bases between them. The CDR3 sequence: CSVERLGTSNQPQHF. Written as DNA, the CDR3 is TGCAGCGTTGAGAGGCTGGGGACAAGCAATCAGCCCCAGCATTTT.

J is TRBJ2-7 and V is TRBV6-2 or TRBV6-3; a weak D match, TRBD2 (8 bases). The CDR3 sequence is 18 residues long. V dropped 6 bases and J dropped 3 bases, with 27 bases sitting between them. Germline values: CDR1 MNHEY, CDR2 SVGEGT. CDR3 DNA sequence: TGTGCCAGCAGCCCCCTCGGGAGGGGGCGCAAAGGAAGCTACGAGCAGTACTTC. As protein: CASSPLGRGRKGSYEQYF.

This chain uses TRBV6-2 or TRBV6-3 with TRBJ1-6; D is unresolved. CDR3 length: 14 residues. Germline CDR1 and CDR2: MNHEY and SVGEGT. V was shortened by 3 bases and J by 7 bases, with 10 bases between the two germline ends. This CDR3 is CASSYSGGNSPLHF. The CDR3 nucleotides are TGTGCCAGCAGTTATTCGGGCGGGAATTCACCCCTCCACTTT.

The chain links TRBV6-5 to TRBJ2-2, with 8 nucleotides matching TRBD1. The V gene end was trimmed by 2 bases and the J gene end by 2 bases; junction bases not matched to a gene: 1. CDR3 length: 15 residues. Germline V CDR1 and CDR2: MNHEY, SVGAGI. The CDR3 region has the DNA TGTGCCAGCAGTTACCCAGGGGGCAACACCGGGGAGCTGTTTTTT. Residues: CASSYPGGNTGELFF.